The entry below describes one T cell receptor beta chain. The record originates from a study of shared clonotypes between healthy human individuals. The germline gives CDR1 SQVTM, CDR2 ANQGSEA. This CDR3 has 13 amino acids. Germline trimming cut 6 bases from V and 4 bases from J; bases unmatched to any gene: 7. The method was immunoSEQ multiplex PCR; TCRdb's version includes in-frame clones alone and lacks a portion of them. The sample records millions of clones, approximately 93% being singletons. This TCR was sampled from a man aged 18 to 30 in good health. Some clones in this sample may be carry-over from other donors' samples. The source material was naive CD4+ T cells from PBMCs. Subset noted: CD45RA+ positively selected. The chain employs TRBV29-1 and TRBJ1-2, with TRBD1 matching over 8 bases. CDR3 nucleotide sequence: TGCAGCGTAGATGACAGGGGCGGCTATGGCTACACCTTC. Translated: CSVDDRGGYGYTF.